The 18 T cell receptor beta chains below all came from one sample that was sequenced in a study of blood T cell repertoires in COVID-19. This table comes from immunoSEQ multiplex PCR, and its TCRdb copy is limited to in-frame clones, with some not included. The data hold 55,000 to 75,000 clones, with approximately 83% observed a single time. Sequencing was done on a sample of peripheral blood. These receptors were collected from a man aged 80 or over with COVID-19, enrolled during active disease.

The count of this clone is one. The chain combines TRBV5-8 with TRBJ1-4; D might be TRBD1 (6 bases). Germline CDR1 is SGHTS and CDR2 is YDEGEE. Trimming pared 0 bases from V and 7 bases from J, leaving 16 bases between. The CDR3 covers 16 residues. This CDR3 is CASSLVAGGAGEKLFF. CDR3 DNA: TGTGCCAGCAGCTTGGTTGCGGGGGGCGCAGGTGAAAAACTGTTTTTT.

The V and J genes are TRBV7-9 and TRBJ1-5; TRBD1 might be the D (5 bases). V was pared by 1 base and J by 6 bases, with 22 bases between. CDR1 is SEHNR and CDR2 is FQNEAQ in the germline V gene (reference sequence). The CDR3 contains 18 residues. For the CDR3, the DNA is TGTGCCAGCAGCTTAGAGGGTCCAGGGCATCGGAACGGTCAGCCCCAGCATTTT. Encoded protein: CASSLEGPGHRNGQPQHF.

The chain joins TRBV6-5 to TRBJ2-5; D not resolved. V shed 8 bases and J shed 4 bases, with 14 bases lying between them. There are 13 residues in the CDR3. The germline CDR1 and CDR2 sequences are MNHEY and SVGAGI. The CDR3 DNA follows: TGTGCCAGCCGTCCGGTCCTCTTAGAGACCCAGTACTTC. Amino acids: CASRPVLLETQYF.

CDR3 coding DNA: TGTGCCAGCAGCTTAGCGCCTACGTACAATGAGCAGTTCTTC. Translated, it gives CASSLAPTYNEQFF. V and J are TRBV7-9 and TRBJ2-1; D remains unclear. With 0 bases removed from V and 4 bases from J, the gap between germline ends came to 7 bases. Germline CDR1 and CDR2: SEHNR and FQNEAQ (reference sequence). This CDR3 comprises 14 residues.

The rearrangement uses TRBV24-1 and TRBJ2-1; TRBD2 aligns across 8 bases. The CDR3 spans 15 residues. V gave up 0 bases and J gave up 7 bases; unmatched junction bases: 4. Germline CDR1 and CDR2: KGHDR and SFDVKD. The CDR3, as DNA: TGTGCCACCAGTGATTTGCGGGAGGGCAAGAATGAGCAGTTCTTC. This gives the protein CATSDLREGKNEQFF.

The chain uses TRBV5-4 and TRBJ2-7, with 7 bases aligning to TRBD2. Germline lookup yields CDR1 SGHNT and CDR2 YYREEE (reference sequence). Trimming took 5 bases from V and 2 from J; bases not matched to a gene: 10. The length of the CDR3 is 15 residues. As DNA, the CDR3 is TGTGCCAGCAGTTACGGAGCGGGGAGTACCTACGAGCAGTACTTC. It specifies CASSYGAGSTYEQYF.

The chain employs TRBV24-1 and TRBJ2-7, with 7 bases aligning to TRBD2. Germline V CDR1 and CDR2: KGHDR, SFDVKD. The length of the CDR3 is 13 residues. The trim removed 3 bases at V and 6 bases at J, leaving 4 bases unmatched. The CDR3 spells CATSDPPGGEQYF. For the CDR3, the DNA is TGTGCCACCAGTGATCCCCCGGGGGGCGAGCAGTACTTC.

The chain is built from TRBV24-1 and TRBJ1-3; D gene uncertain. V was pared by 6 bases and J by 4 bases, with 15 bases between. Germline CDR1 reads KGHDR; CDR2 reads SFDVKD. The CDR3 is 15 amino acids. In DNA, the CDR3 is TGTGCCACCAGTCGACTCTTTTGTTGGGGAAACACCATATATTTT. It encodes CATSRLFCWGNTIYF.

The chain has TRBV24-1 and TRBJ2-7, with D tentatively TRBD2 (6 bases). V was pared by 4 bases and J by 0 bases, with 9 bases between. Germline V gives CDR1 KGHDR, CDR2 SFDVKD. The CDR3 sequence is 14 residues long. CDR3 nucleotides: TGTGCCACCAGTGACGGGGGAATCTCCTACGAGCAGTACTTC. This translates into CATSDGGISYEQYF.

The rearrangement links TRBV7-2 to TRBJ1-1; D call uncertain. The germline V gene has CDR1 SGHTA and CDR2 FQGNSA. Trimming removed 0 bases from V and 4 bases from J, with 12 bases in between. This CDR3 has 15 amino acids. The CDR3 DNA is TGTGCCAGCAGCTTAGCACGCTGGGAGACCACTGAAGCTTTCTTT. As protein: CASSLARWETTEAFF.

This rearrangement joins TRBV7-2 to TRBJ1-2; D remains unclear. Trimming shortened V by 5 bases and J by 4 bases, and 26 bases separated the two germline ends. CDR3 size: 18 residues. Looked up from germline, CDR1 is SGHTA and CDR2 is FQGNSA. CDR3 sequence (DNA): TGTGCCAGCAGCCCCTCACCTCTTCGTGAACTAGCAGGCTATGGCTACACCTTC. Translation gives CASSPSPLRELAGYGYTF. The variable domain in full, with the rest retrieved from reference TRBV7-2 and TRBJ1-2, is GAGVSQSPSNKVTEKGKDVELRCDPISGHTALYWYRQSLGQGLEFLIYFQGNSAPDKSGLPSDRFSAERTGGSVSTLTIQRTQQEDSAVYLCASSPSPLRELAGYGYTFGSGTRLTVV.

This chain joins TRBV6-5 and TRBJ2-7, with D perhaps TRBD2 (5 bases). From germline, CDR1 is MNHEY and CDR2 SVGAGI. V was shortened by 6 bases and J by 7 bases, with 10 bases between the two germline ends. This CDR3 is built from 11 residues. CDR3 region: CASSSTGEQYF. CDR3 coding DNA: TGTGCCAGCAGCTCAACGGGGGAGCAGTACTTC.

The chain recombines TRBV19 with TRBJ2-7; D is perhaps TRBD1 (5 bases). This CDR3 region has 16 residues. From germline, CDR1 is LNHDA and CDR2 SQIVND (reference sequence). V was trimmed by 7 bases and J by 2 bases, leaving 21 bases between them. CDR3 DNA sequence: TGTGCCAGTATCACCCTCCCCCCCCCAGGGACCTACGAGCAGTACGTC. This translates into CASITLPPPGTYEQYV.

The genes are TRBV5-6 and TRBJ2-3; D is possibly TRBD1 (6 bases). The germline CDR1 and CDR2 sequences are SGHDT and YYEEEE. This CDR3 has 16 residues. V dropped 3 bases and J dropped 0 bases, with 14 bases sitting between them. The CDR3 is CASSWWGQGSTDTQYF. The DNA for the CDR3 is TGTGCCAGCAGCTGGTGGGGGCAGGGTAGCACAGATACGCAGTATTTT.

V gene TRBV11-3 combines with J gene TRBJ2-2; weak D call: TRBD2 (6 bases). The CDR3 covers 14 residues. Deletions cut 1 base from V and 5 bases from J, with 8 bases between. CDR1 SGHNT and CDR2 YENEEA come from the germline V gene. CDR3 sequence (DNA): TGTGCCAGCAGCTTAGGGCTAGCGACCGGGGAGCTGTTTTTT. This gives the protein CASSLGLATGELFF.

Points on this clone: The sample contains more than one DNA sequence encoding this CDR3. The chain employs TRBV6-2 or TRBV6-3 and TRBJ1-5; 9 bases map to TRBD1. The germline V gene has CDR1 MNHEY and CDR2 SVGEGT. The V segment lost 2 bases and the J segment 6 bases; nucleotides outside the gene matches: 5. The CDR3 is 15 amino acids. CDR3 protein: CASSYVQGARQPQHF. DNA for the CDR3: TGTGCCAGCAGTTACGTACAGGGGGCGCGTCAGCCCCAGCATTTT.

J is TRBJ1-2 and V is TRBV6-5; the D is unclear. Per germline, CDR1 MNHEY and CDR2 SVGAGI. The CDR3 contains 13 residues. Trimming pared 0 bases from V and 4 bases from J, leaving 6 bases between. The CDR3 region is CASSYSPIYGYTF. The CDR3 DNA reads as TGTGCCAGCAGTTACTCTCCCATCTATGGCTACACCTTC.

The genes are TRBV5-1 and TRBJ2-1; perhaps TRBD1 as D (5 bases). The CDR3 is made up of 13 amino acids. Trimming removed 3 bases from V and 6 bases from J, with 10 bases in between. CDR1 is SGHRS, CDR2 YFSETQ, per germline. CDR3 coding DNA: TGCGCCAGCAGCTCCAGACAGCCCAATGAGCAGTTCTTC. Protein: CASSSRQPNEQFF. Supplemented by reference TRBV5-1 and TRBJ2-1, the full variable domain reads KAGVTQTPRYLIKTRGQQVTLSCSPISGHRSVSWYQQTPGQGLQFLFEYFSETQRNKGNFPGRFSGRQFSNSRSEMNVSTLELGDSALYLCASSSRQPNEQFFGPGTRLTVL.